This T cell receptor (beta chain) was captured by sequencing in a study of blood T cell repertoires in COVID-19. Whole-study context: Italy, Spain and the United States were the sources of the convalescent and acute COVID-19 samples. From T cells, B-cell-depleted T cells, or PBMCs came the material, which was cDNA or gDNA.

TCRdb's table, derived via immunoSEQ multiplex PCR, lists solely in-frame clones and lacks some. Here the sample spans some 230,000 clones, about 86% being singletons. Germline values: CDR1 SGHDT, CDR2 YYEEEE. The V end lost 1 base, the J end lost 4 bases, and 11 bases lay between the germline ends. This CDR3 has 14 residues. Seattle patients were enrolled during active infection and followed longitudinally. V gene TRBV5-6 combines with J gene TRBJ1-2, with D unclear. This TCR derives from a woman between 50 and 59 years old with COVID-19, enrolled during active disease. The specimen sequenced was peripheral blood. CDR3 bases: TGTGCCAGCAGCTTGATCAGATACCTCTATGGCTACACCTTC. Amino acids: CASSLIRYLYGYTF.